This T cell receptor beta chain was identified during a study of tumor-infiltrating lymphocytes in primary liver carcinoma (dated by TCRdb to 2017 to 2019). Background on the whole study: Surgical resection was performed in China between 2015 and 2016 on about 5 patients with histopathologically diagnosed primary liver carcinoma. Hepatocellular carcinoma (four) or combined HCC and intrahepatic cholangiocarcinoma (one) was present in the five patients, who were three men and two women aged 30 to 69 years. The five patients had tumors staged T1-T3 N0M0, with maximum diameters ranging from roughly 4.2 to 10 cm. Samples yielded roughly 3.5 to 7.13 million productive TCRbeta reads; read depth did not differ significantly between tissue types. TCRbeta repertoire sequencing, expression microarrays and whole-exome sequencing were combined in the study across five regions of each liver tumor, with adjacent normal tissue and blood also included. A total of approximately 35 specimens from 5 patients underwent TCRbeta repertoire sequencing, comprising approximately 25 tumor regions, 5 adjacent noncancerous liver tissues and 5 peripheral blood samples. Technical replicate repertoires showed high reproducibility, with mean shared-clone rates approximately 0.89 and correlation coefficients above 0.95.

Using a constant-region primer and ProtoScript II reverse transcriptase, TCRbeta-specific cDNA was reverse-transcribed from roughly 460 ng total RNA. Three nested multiplex PCR rounds, following a slightly modified ARM-PCR procedure, were used to build the TCRbeta libraries. Multiplex TRBV1-TRBV30 forward primers and a Cbeta reverse primer were used in the first two PCR rounds, each of which was run for approximately 10 cycles. Sample barcodes and Illumina adapters were added in a final 25-cycle PCR with Deep VentR polymerase. Before sequencing, amplicons between 200 and 500 bp were purified from gel using a QIAquick gel extraction kit. The TCRbeta amplicons were sequenced with 250-bp paired-end reads on an Illumina HiSeq 2500. On the study's bioinformatics: Quality trimming of reads was performed with Trimmomatic v0.33, and paired reads were merged with FLASH v1.2.11 so that full CDR3 sequences could be recovered. MiGEC v1.2.1b assigned V, D and J germline segments to the rearranged TCRbeta sequences. Clonotype statistics and Shannon-Wiener diversity indices were calculated with VDJtools v1.0.0. Except for diversity analysis, only each sample's 250 most abundant clonotypes were used in subsequent analyses to reduce sampling bias. Starting from the raw public reads, TCRdb applied fastp trimming at Q25, assembled clones with MiXCR and retained in-frame beta chains. Each CDR3 protein gets just one entry, which takes the most common genes and DNA from the rows behind it. The V and J calls, along with clone size, are taken from TCRdb and not from the paper's own processing. The sample profile shows 310,000 or so distinct CDR3 sequences; around three fifths of them were found once. The ten largest clones add up to 15% to 20% of the sample.

Blood RNA was extracted from unsorted whole blood using TRIzol reagent, and germline DNA was obtained with the DNeasy Blood & Tissue kit. At the time of sampling, the patients were treatment-naive and had chronic HBV infection. Before surgery, roughly 4.2 milliliters of peripheral blood were drawn into K2EDTA tubes. The CDR3 covers 14 residues, taking in both the cysteine and the phenylalanine. The DNA shown is the 42-base CDR3, in frame from base 1. Per the germline V gene (reference sequence), WNHNN is the CDR1 and SYGVQD is the CDR2. The research as a whole found: The top 250 clones accounted for a significantly greater share of the repertoire in tumors than in blood (p = 0.039). Since the samples were bulk and unsorted, there was no way to compare CD4+ and CD8+ T cell repertoires. Consistent with antigen-driven expansion, pairs of tumor regions showed higher repertoire overlap (mean roughly 36%) than either tumor-adjacent pairs (about 17%) or tumor-blood pairs (roughly 15%). Only the TCR beta chain was sequenced, which likely underestimates true repertoire diversity because unpaired alpha chains were not captured. Only five patients were included in the study, and the authors note that the findings should be validated in a larger study.

Only a few counts were recorded for this clonotype. The target of this receptor is not known. The germline gene is not matched at one end of the junction; a read error may be the cause. The receptor chain draws on TRBV10-1 and TRBJ2-7, with a weak D call of TRBD2 (5 bases match). This sequence was found in a woman younger than 45 with primary liver carcinoma and hepatitis B virus infection. Specimen: peripheral blood. The DNA sequence is as follows: TGCGCCAGCAGTGAAGGAGGCGGCCTCTACGAGCGGTACTTC. This is translated as CASSEGGGLYERYF.